The rows below give T cell receptor beta chains drawn from one sample of a study of T-cell reconstitution after alpha-beta-depleted transplantation in children. Each CDR3 protein is one row after TCRdb ran MiXCR on the PCR reads. The sample consists of roughly 420,000 distinct CDR3 sequences, about a sixth of them appearing once. The material sequenced was PBMCs, mostly from graft donor cells, taken 360 days after TCRalphabeta/CD19-depleted stem cell transplant. These receptors were obtained from a boy less than two years old who had a stem cell transplant for Wiskott-Aldrich syndrome, so the T cells may come from the graft donor. Each CDR3 is given with its conserved first and last residue. A D gene is named only where the DNA matches it firmly. Some rows mark clone size as missing; the rest say once, few, many or name a class of expanded clone.

D gene	clone size	V gene	J gene	CDR3 DNA	CDR3 protein
TRBD1	few	TRBV20-1	TRBJ2-7	TGCAGTGCTCGCAGATACAGGGGCAGCTCCTACGAGCAGTACTTC	CSARRYRGSSYEQYF
TRBD1	NA	TRBV7-2	TRBJ1-5	TGTGCCAGCAGCCCCGTGACAGGGGTTCAGCCCCAGCATTTT	CASSPVTGVQPQHF
TRBD2	NA	TRBV28	TRBJ2-6	TGTGCCAGCAGTTTAGGCGGGGGGGTCGGGTTCTCTGGGGCCAACGTCCTGACTTTC	CASSLGGGVGFSGANVLTF
NA	NA	TRBV27	TRBJ2-3	TGTGCCAGTAGACCAAAAAGGCGCTTAGATACGCAGTATTTT	CASRPKRRLDTQYF
NA	few	TRBV6-1	TRBJ2-7	TGTGCCAGCAGTGGACCCTGGACAAGCTCCTACGAGCAGTACTTC	CASSGPWTSSYEQYF
TRBD2	many	TRBV20-1	TRBJ2-3	TGCAGTGCTAGAGTGCTAGCGGGGGGCCGATTCACAGATACGCAGTATTTT	CSARVLAGGRFTDTQYF
TRBD2	few	TRBV5-1	TRBJ2-1	TGCGCCAGCAGGGCGGGGGATGAGCAGTTCTTC	CASRAGDEQFF
NA	few	TRBV6-1	TRBJ2-7	TGTGCCAGCAGCCCCACGGCAGGATCCTACGAGCAGTACTTC	CASSPTAGSYEQYF
NA	once	TRBV18	TRBJ1-1	TGTGCCAGCTCACCAGTAAGACAGACGAACACTGAAGCTTTCTTT	CASSPVRQTNTEAFF
TRBD1	few	TRBV27	TRBJ1-6	TGTGCCAGCAGTCGAGGGGGCGAAAATTCACCCCTCCACTTT	CASSRGGENSPLHF